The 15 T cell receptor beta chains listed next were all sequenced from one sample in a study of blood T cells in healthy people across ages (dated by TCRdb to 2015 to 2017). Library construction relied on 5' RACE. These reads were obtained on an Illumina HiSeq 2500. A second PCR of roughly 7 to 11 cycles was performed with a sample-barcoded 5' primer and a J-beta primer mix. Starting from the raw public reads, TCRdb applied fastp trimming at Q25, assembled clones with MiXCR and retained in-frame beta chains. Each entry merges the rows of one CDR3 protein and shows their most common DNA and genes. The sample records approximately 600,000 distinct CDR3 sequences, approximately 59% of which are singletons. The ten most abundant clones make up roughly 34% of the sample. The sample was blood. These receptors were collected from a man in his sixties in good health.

The CDR3 region is CASSPPGLGGYTF. CDR3 nucleotide sequence: TGTGCCAGCAGTCCCCCCGGACTCGGAGGCTACACCTTC. V and J are TRBV6-5 and TRBJ1-2, with D unresolved. The CDR3 sequence is 13 residues long. Trimming shortened V by 5 bases and J by 8 bases, and 15 bases separated the two germline ends. Per germline, CDR1 MNHEY and CDR2 SVGAGI.

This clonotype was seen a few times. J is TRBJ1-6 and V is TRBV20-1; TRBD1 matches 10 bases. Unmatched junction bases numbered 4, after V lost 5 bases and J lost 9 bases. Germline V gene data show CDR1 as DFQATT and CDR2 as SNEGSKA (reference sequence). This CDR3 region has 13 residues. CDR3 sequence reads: CSADRGPGSPLHF. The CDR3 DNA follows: TGCAGTGCTGACAGGGGGCCAGGTTCACCCCTCCACTTT.

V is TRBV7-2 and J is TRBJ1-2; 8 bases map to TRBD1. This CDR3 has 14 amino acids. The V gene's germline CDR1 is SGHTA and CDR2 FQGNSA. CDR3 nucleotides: TGTGCTACCAGCTTCCCAGGGGGCTGGGATGGCTACACCTTC. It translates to CATSFPGGWDGYTF. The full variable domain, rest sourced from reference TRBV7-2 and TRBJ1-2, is GAGVSQSPSNKVTEKGKDVELRCDPISGHTALYWYRQSLGQGLEFLIYFQGNSAPDKSGLPSDRFSAERTGGSVSTLTIQRTQQEDSAVYLCATSFPGGWDGYTFGSGTRLTVV.

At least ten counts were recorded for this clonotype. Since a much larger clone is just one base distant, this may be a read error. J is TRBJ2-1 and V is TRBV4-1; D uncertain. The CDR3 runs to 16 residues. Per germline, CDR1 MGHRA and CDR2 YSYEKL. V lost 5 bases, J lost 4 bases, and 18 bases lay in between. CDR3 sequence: CASSKGRVFIYNEQFF. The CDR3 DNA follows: TGCGCCAGCAGCAAAGGACGGGTATTCATATACAATGAGCAGTTCTTC.

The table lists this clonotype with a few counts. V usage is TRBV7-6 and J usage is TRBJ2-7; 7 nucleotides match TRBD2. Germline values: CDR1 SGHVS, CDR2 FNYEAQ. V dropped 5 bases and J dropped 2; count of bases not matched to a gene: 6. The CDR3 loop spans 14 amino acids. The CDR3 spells CASSPSRGAYEQYF. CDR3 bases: TGTGCCAGCAGCCCTAGCCGGGGGGCCTACGAGCAGTACTTC.

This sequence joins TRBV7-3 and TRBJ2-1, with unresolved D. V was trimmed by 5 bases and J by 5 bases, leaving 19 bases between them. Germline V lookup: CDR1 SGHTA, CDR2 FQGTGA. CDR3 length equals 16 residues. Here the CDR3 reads CASSRNGGNANNEQFF. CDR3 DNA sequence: TGTGCCAGCAGCCGCAATGGTGGAAACGCAAACAATGAGCAGTTCTTC.

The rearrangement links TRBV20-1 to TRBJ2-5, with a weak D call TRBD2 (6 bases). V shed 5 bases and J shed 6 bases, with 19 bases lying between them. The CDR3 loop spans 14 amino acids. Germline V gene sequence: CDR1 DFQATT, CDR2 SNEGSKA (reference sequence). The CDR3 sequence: CSAPGGPRRKTQYF. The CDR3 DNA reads TGCAGTGCTCCCGGAGGGCCCCGTCGGAAGACCCAGTACTTC.

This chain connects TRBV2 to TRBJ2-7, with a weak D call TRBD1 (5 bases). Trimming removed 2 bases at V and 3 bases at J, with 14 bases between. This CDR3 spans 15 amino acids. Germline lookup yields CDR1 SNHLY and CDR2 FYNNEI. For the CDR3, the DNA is TGTGCCAGCAGTGAAAGCAGGGTCGTAAGCTACGAGCAGTACTTC. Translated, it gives CASSESRVVSYEQYF.

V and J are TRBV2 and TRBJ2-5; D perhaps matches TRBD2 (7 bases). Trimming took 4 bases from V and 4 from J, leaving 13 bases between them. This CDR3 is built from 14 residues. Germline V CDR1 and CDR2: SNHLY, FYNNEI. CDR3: CASSVGGRRETQYF. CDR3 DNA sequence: TGTGCCAGCAGTGTGGGGGGGCGACGAGAGACCCAGTACTTC.

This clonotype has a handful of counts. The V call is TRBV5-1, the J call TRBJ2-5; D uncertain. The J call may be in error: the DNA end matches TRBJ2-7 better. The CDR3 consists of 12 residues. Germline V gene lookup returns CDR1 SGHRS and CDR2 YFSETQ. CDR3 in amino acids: CASSFDPSEQYF. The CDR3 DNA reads TGCGCCAGCAGCTTCGACCCGAGCGAGCAGTACTTC.

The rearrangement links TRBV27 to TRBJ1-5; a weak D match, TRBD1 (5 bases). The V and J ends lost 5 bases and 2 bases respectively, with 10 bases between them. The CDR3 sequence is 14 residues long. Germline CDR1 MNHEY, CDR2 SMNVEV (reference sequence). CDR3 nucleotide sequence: TGTGCCAGCAGTGCGGGGCAAGGCAATCAGCCCCAGCATTTT. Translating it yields CASSAGQGNQPQHF.

CDR3 sequence reads: CSASYPIFGKYQPQHF. The DNA for the CDR3 is TGCAGTGCTAGTTACCCCATATTCGGGAAGTATCAGCCCCAGCATTTT. V and J are TRBV20-1 and TRBJ1-5; D is ambiguous. The CDR3 consists of 16 residues. CDR1 DFQATT and CDR2 SNEGSKA come from the germline V gene (reference sequence). Trimming stripped 3 bases from V and 5 bases from J, with 20 bases between.

The CDR3 region is CSAREGLAGGLREQYF. CDR3 coding DNA: TGCAGTGCTAGAGAGGGACTAGCGGGGGGGCTCCGCGAGCAGTACTTC. The V and J genes are TRBV20-1 and TRBJ2-7; 16 nucleotides agree with TRBD2. V trimming: 0 bases; J trimming: 6 bases; junction bases outside the gene matches: 5. The CDR3 is 16 amino acids. CDR1 is DFQATT, CDR2 SNEGSKA, per germline (reference sequence).

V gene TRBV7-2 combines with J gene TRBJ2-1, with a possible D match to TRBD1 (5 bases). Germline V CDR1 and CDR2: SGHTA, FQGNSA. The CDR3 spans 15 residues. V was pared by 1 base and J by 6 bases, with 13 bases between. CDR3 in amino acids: CASSLVSGAANEQFF. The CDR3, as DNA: TGTGCCAGCAGCTTAGTAAGTGGGGCAGCCAATGAGCAGTTCTTC.

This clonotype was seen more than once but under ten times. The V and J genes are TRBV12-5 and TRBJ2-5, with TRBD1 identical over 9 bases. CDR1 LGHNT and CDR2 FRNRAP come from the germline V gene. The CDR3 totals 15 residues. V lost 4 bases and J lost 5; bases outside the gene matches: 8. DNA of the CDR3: TGTGCTAGTGGTTCCCCCGGGACAGGGAAGGAGACCCAGTACTTC. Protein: CASGSPGTGKETQYF.